A selection of T cell receptor beta chains follows, all from one sample in a study of T-cell memory formation after mild COVID-19. TCRdb reprocessed the 5' RACE reads via MiXCR and lists one record per CDR3 protein. The top ten clones hold roughly a fifth of a sample with fewer than 400,000 distinct CDR3 sequences, approximately 15% of them seen once. Sequencing used PBMCs or a T cell subset sorted from them (not recorded which). The receptor source for this set is a man aged 18-30 years who had mild COVID-19 (a few samples of this study predate the infection). Cell type and time point are not known. Both conserved end residues are part of each CDR3. A D gene is named only where the DNA matches it firmly. The size entry is marked missing in some rows and otherwise reads once, few, many or a size class.

v_call	d_call	j_call	clone_size	cdr3_aa	cdr3_nt
TRBV20-1	NA	TRBJ1-5	many	CSAGYSNQPQHF	TGCAGTGCTGGGTATAGCAATCAGCCCCAGCATTTT
TRBV7-9	NA	TRBJ1-1	many	CASSLSGGITEAFF	TGTGCCAGCAGCTTGAGCGGGGGCATCACTGAAGCTTTCTTT
TRBV3-1	NA	TRBJ2-7	many	CASSQGSAVTYEQYF	TGTGCCAGCAGCCAAGGGTCAGCCGTAACCTACGAGCAGTACTTC
TRBV12-3/TRBV12-4	TRBD2	TRBJ2-5	NA	CASLLAGIETQYF	TGTGCCAGCCTTCTAGCGGGGATCGAGACCCAGTACTTC
TRBV29-1	TRBD1	TRBJ2-7	few	CSVVTGTGEDEQYF	TGCAGCGTTGTGACCGGGACAGGAGAGGACGAGCAGTACTTC
TRBV9	TRBD1	TRBJ1-6	once	CASSGQGLNSPLHF	TGTGCCAGCAGCGGACAGGGTCTTAATTCACCCCTCCACTTT
TRBV4-3	NA	TRBJ2-5	few	CASSQVIGGQETQYF	TGCGCCAGCAGCCAAGTAATCGGGGGGCAGGAGACCCAGTACTTC
TRBV7-9	NA	TRBJ2-2	few	CASSLSRPGELFF	TGTGCCAGCAGCTTAAGTAGACCCGGGGAGCTGTTTTTT
TRBV7-6	TRBD1	TRBJ2-6	few	CASSNSRAGGSGANVLTF	TGTGCCAGCAGCAATAGTCGCGCAGGGGGCTCTGGGGCCAACGTCCTGACTTTC
TRBV29-1	TRBD1	TRBJ1-2	NA	CSVGGTAVNYGYTF	TGCAGCGTGGGAGGGACAGCGGTTAACTATGGCTACACCTTC
TRBV6-6	TRBD1	TRBJ2-1	once	CASRKDRVNEQFF	TGTGCCAGCAGAAAAGACAGGGTGAATGAGCAGTTCTTC
TRBV5-1	TRBD1	TRBJ1-2	few	CASGNDRGHGGYTF	TGCGCCAGCGGAAACGACAGGGGCCATGGTGGCTACACCTTC
TRBV24-1	NA	TRBJ2-5	NA	CATSEDPDREEETQYF	TGTGCCACCAGTGAGGACCCCGACAGGGAGGAAGAGACCCAGTACTTC
TRBV29-1	NA	TRBJ1-5	few	CSVSRDGNQPQHF	TGCAGCGTCAGCCGGGACGGAAATCAGCCCCAGCATTTT
TRBV7-2	NA	TRBJ2-7	NA	CASSYLQGYEQYF	TGTGCCAGCAGCTACTTACAGGGCTACGAGCAGTACTTC
TRBV7-2	NA	TRBJ2-3	few	CASSRGYGVTDTQYF	TGTGCCAGCAGCCGTGGGTACGGGGTCACAGATACGCAGTATTTT
TRBV9	TRBD1	TRBJ2-1	few	CASSPHGDSYNEQFF	TGTGCCAGCAGCCCCCACGGGGACAGCTACAATGAGCAGTTCTTC
TRBV24-1	TRBD2	TRBJ2-5	NA	CATSARVPSGDVETQYF	TGTGCCACCAGTGCAAGGGTTCCTAGCGGGGATGTCGAGACCCAGTACTTC
TRBV7-2	NA	TRBJ1-1	NA	CASTPGGHGTEAFF	TGTGCCAGCACCCCTGGCGGACACGGAACTGAAGCTTTCTTT
TRBV3-1	TRBD1	TRBJ2-3	NA	CASSREGTGLSTDTQYF	TGTGCCAGCAGCAGAGAGGGGACAGGCCTTAGCACAGATACGCAGTATTTT
TRBV27	NA	TRBJ2-1	NA	CASRRAVWHEQFF	TGTGCCAGCAGAAGGGCAGTTTGGCATGAGCAGTTCTTC
TRBV7-2	NA	TRBJ2-3	NA	CASSKDFLTDTQYF	TGTGCCAGCAGCAAGGACTTTTTAACAGATACGCAGTATTTT
TRBV5-1	TRBD2	TRBJ2-5	NA	CASSWGLPKETQYF	TGCGCCAGCAGCTGGGGACTACCCAAAGAGACCCAGTACTTC
TRBV4-2	NA	TRBJ2-3	NA	CASSQRGRPDTQYF	TGTGCCAGCAGCCAGAGGGGTAGACCTGATACGCAGTATTTT
TRBV5-5	NA	TRBJ1-6	few	CASSPGRNYNSPLHF	TGTGCCAGCAGCCCAGGACGCAATTATAATTCACCCCTCCACTTT
TRBV28	TRBD2	TRBJ2-1	NA	CASTGTMIDEQFF	TGTGCCAGCACCGGGACTATGATCGATGAGCAGTTCTTC
TRBV5-4	TRBD1	TRBJ2-1	few	CASSLQGTEQFF	TGTGCCAGCAGCTTACAGGGGACTGAGCAGTTCTTC
TRBV20-1	TRBD1	TRBJ2-3	NA	CSAPGQNTDTQYF	TGCAGTGCTCCGGGACAGAACACAGATACGCAGTATTTT
TRBV11-2	NA	TRBJ2-2	few	CASSPPYSWELFF	TGTGCCAGCAGCCCACCATATAGTTGGGAGCTGTTTTTT
TRBV15	TRBD1	TRBJ1-2	NA	CATSRESGDRPLGLYGYTF	TGTGCCACCAGCAGGGAGTCGGGGGACAGGCCCCTGGGGCTATATGGCTACACCTTC
TRBV12-3/TRBV12-4	NA	TRBJ1-5	NA	CASSRGRPTNQPQHF	TGTGCCAGCAGTCGGGGACGGCCGACCAATCAGCCCCAGCATTTT
TRBV12-3/TRBV12-4	TRBD1	TRBJ2-1	few	CASSLRQGVFNEQFF	TGTGCCAGCAGTTTACGACAGGGGGTATTCAATGAGCAGTTCTTC
TRBV19	NA	TRBJ1-5	NA	CASSPAGTVNQPQHF	TGTGCCAGTAGTCCCGCAGGGACGGTGAATCAGCCCCAGCATTTT
TRBV6-2/TRBV6-3	NA	TRBJ2-7	NA	CASSYYRGTYEQYF	TGTGCCAGCAGTTACTACCGCGGGACCTACGAGCAGTACTTC
TRBV10-3	NA	TRBJ2-6	NA	CAISERQGRSGANVLTF	TGTGCCATCAGTGAACGGCAGGGTCGGTCTGGGGCCAACGTCCTGACTTTC
TRBV4-1	NA	TRBJ1-2	few	CASSQETVANYGYTF	TGCGCCAGCAGCCAAGAGACAGTAGCTAACTATGGCTACACCTTC
TRBV6-2/TRBV6-3	TRBD2	TRBJ2-1	NA	CASSWPLAGVPYNEQFF	TGTGCCAGCAGTTGGCCCCTAGCGGGGGTACCCTACAATGAGCAGTTCTTC
TRBV24-1	TRBD1	TRBJ2-3	few	CATSDWEDRATQYF	TGTGCCACCAGTGATTGGGAGGACAGGGCTACGCAGTATTTT
TRBV7-9	TRBD1	TRBJ2-1	NA	CASSLQPTGGNEQFF	TGTGCCAGCAGCTTACAACCGACAGGGGGCAATGAGCAGTTCTTC
TRBV15	NA	TRBJ1-3	NA	CATSRLDPGVDTIYF	TGTGCCACCAGCAGGCTAGACCCTGGGGTGGACACCATATATTTT
TRBV7-8	NA	TRBJ2-5	NA	CASSLRQEETQYF	TGTGCCAGCAGCTTAAGGCAGGAAGAGACCCAGTACTTC
TRBV5-1	TRBD1	TRBJ2-3	many	CASSSASGTGADTQYF	TGCGCCAGCAGCTCTGCCTCCGGGACAGGGGCAGATACGCAGTATTTT
TRBV6-5	NA	TRBJ2-4	NA	CASSQQNIQYF	TGTGCCAGCAGTCAGCAAAACATTCAGTACTTC
TRBV12-3/TRBV12-4	NA	TRBJ2-7	few	CASRDGRGAYEQYF	TGTGCCAGCCGTGACGGCCGTGGAGCCTACGAGCAGTACTTC
TRBV6-2/TRBV6-3	NA	TRBJ1-1	few	CASSQWGGDSREAFF	TGTGCCAGCAGTCAGTGGGGTGGTGACAGCCGGGAGGCTTTCTTT
TRBV6-6	NA	TRBJ1-5	NA	CASSYSTGGDQPQHF	TGTGCCAGCAGTTACTCGACGGGGGGCGATCAGCCCCAGCATTTT
TRBV28	TRBD2	TRBJ2-3	few	CASSLTSGGAGTQYF	TGTGCCAGCAGTTTAACTAGCGGGGGGGCTGGTACGCAGTATTTT